This T cell receptor beta chain was sequenced during a study of technical replicates of blood from a handful of donors. This clone was counted a single time. The method was immunoSEQ multiplex PCR; TCRdb's version includes in-frame clones alone and lacks a portion of them. The sample includes around 83,000 clones, 90% to 95% of them seen just once. This CDR3 comprises 13 residues. V gave up 6 bases and J gave up 4 bases; unmatched junction bases: 3. Germline V CDR1 and CDR2: MDHEN, SYDVKM. Sequencing was performed on T cells isolated from PBMCs. The rearrangement joins TRBV28 to TRBJ1-5; 7 nucleotides line up with TRBD1. The sequence came from a human donor in good health. CDR3 sequence: CASRPQGNQPQHF. The CDR3 DNA follows: TGTGCCAGCAGACCACAGGGGAATCAGCCCCAGCATTTT. Using reference TRBV28 and TRBJ1-5 for the parts outside the CDR3, the full variable domain is DVKVTQSSRYLVKRTGEKVFLECVQDMDHENMFWYRQDPGLGLRLIYFSYDVKMKEKGDIPEGYSVSREKKERFSLILESASTNQTSMYLCASRPQGNQPQHFGDGTRLSIL.